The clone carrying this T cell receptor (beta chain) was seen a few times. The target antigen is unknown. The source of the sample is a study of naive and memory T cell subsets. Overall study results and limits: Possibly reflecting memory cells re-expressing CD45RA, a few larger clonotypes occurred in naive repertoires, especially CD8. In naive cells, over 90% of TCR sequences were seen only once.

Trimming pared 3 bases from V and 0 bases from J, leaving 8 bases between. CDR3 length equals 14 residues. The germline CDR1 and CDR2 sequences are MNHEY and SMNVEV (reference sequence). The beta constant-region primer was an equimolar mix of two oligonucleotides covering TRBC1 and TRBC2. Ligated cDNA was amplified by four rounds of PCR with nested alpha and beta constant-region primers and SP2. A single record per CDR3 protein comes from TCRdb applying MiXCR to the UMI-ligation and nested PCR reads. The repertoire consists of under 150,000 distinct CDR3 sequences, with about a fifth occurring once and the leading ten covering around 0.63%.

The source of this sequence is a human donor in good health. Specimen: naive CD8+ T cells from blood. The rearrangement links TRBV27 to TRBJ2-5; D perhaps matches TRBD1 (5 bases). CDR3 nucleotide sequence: TGTGCCAGCAGTTTCATCAGGGACCAAGAGACCCAGTACTTC. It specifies CASSFIRDQETQYF.